Reported below is one TCR beta chain. This CDR3 has 16 residues. Germline trimming cut 1 base from V and 3 bases from J; bases unmatched to any gene: 8. Germline V lookup: CDR1 SGHDT, CDR2 YYEEEE. All enrollees were roughly 18 to 100 years old and from around 25 US areas. The study assigned cohorts using participant-reported clinical history. This entry comes from a study of blood T cell repertoires in COVID-19. Whole-study context: Collection of acute and convalescent COVID-19 samples took place in the United States, Italy and Spain. Sources were T cells, B-cell-depleted T cells, or PBMCs; the material itself was cDNA or gDNA.

Assay: immunoSEQ multiplex PCR; the TCRdb copy retains only in-frame clones and omits some. Counted here are fewer than 400,000 clones, 80% to 90% occurring once; the ten biggest clones make up under 6%. This sequence originates from a man aged 25 to 40 who had recovered from COVID-19. Sequencing was done on a sample of PBMCs or T cells enriched from blood (not recorded which). The genes are TRBV5-6 and TRBJ2-3; 7 nucleotides match TRBD2. This CDR3 reads CASSLFASGETDTQYF. The CDR3 region has the DNA TGTGCCAGCAGCTTGTTTGCTAGCGGAGAAACAGATACGCAGTATTTT.